Listed here is a single T cell receptor beta chain. This clone is large (0.1 to 1%) in terms of sample share. Its recognized antigen is unknown. Per-nucleotide qualities are absent, and no much larger clonotype sits a single base away. V and J are truncated by 0 bases and 5 bases respectively, leaving an intervening sequence of 2 bases. The germline V gene supplies CDR1 ENHRY and CDR2 SYGVKD. The CDR3 has 11 amino acids, counting the end cysteine and phenylalanine. The retained sequence is limited to the CDR3, 33 bases, with the frame set at the first base. The data are from a study of tumor-infiltrating lymphocytes in localized non-small cell lung cancer (TCRdb year 2021). In the study overall: The cohort included patients whose samples were collected after neoadjuvant chemotherapy, as well as both smokers and never-smokers and several histologies. The same patients underwent several integrated assays, with TCR sequencing performed together with flow cytometry, multiplex immunofluorescence, RNA-seq, exome sequencing and proteomics. In total, the ICON cohort consisted of approximately 160 surgical patients with localized non-small cell lung cancer who had their tumors resected. The paired tumor versus uninvolved lung comparison of immunoSEQ T-cell fraction included about 54 patients. Each patient provided resected tumor tissue plus uninvolved lung tissue from the same patient, with the uninvolved lung tissue described as non-adjacent to the tumor.

What the research found in general, with its limitations: TCRbeta sequencing supported higher T cell infiltration in tumors than in uninvolved lung tissue, consistent with immunofluorescence CD3 counts. No association of tumor T-cell fraction from TCR sequencing with recurrence-free survival was found (p = 0.61). The TCR-derived T-cell fraction showed no difference between the flow cytometry-defined immunotypes IM1 (good prognosis) and IM2 (poor prognosis). Because different pieces of the same tissue were used for different assays, technical variation could not be separated from intratumor heterogeneity. Because assay coverage varied across patients depending on available tissue quantity, TCR sequencing was performed for only a subset of the cohort.

The immunoSEQ assay used for TCR sequencing gave the T-cell fraction in both tumor and uninvolved lung tissue. Processing in the source paper ran as follows. For survival analysis, patients were split into high (upper tertile) and low (lower two tertiles) T-cell fraction groups and compared by log-rank test. A signed-rank test was used to test differences in T-cell fraction between paired tumor and uninvolved lung samples. TCRdb limited this immuneACCESS table to in-frame rearrangements with V and J called. A share of clones is missing; checked studies link under half to unresolved V genes, and the rest is unexplained. V and J calls plus clone size are reproduced from that table; the DNA served to infer D and trimming. This sample is represented by more than 9,500 clones; 84% of them were singletons. The leading ten clones occupy approximately 8% of the sample. ICON enrollment began in the first half of 2016, and the last patient was enrolled in late 2018. A subcohort of some 76 patients provided fresh tumor and matched uninvolved tissue for in-depth immune analyses, with TCR sequencing among those analyses. No cell sorting was done, and TCR sequencing was instead run on DNA isolated from bulk tissue.

Input material: lung tumor tissue. This receptor was identified in a human donor with non-small cell lung cancer. The chain couples TRBV10-3 to TRBJ2-7, with the D gene not clear enough to name. The bases read TGTGCCATCAGTGAGTCGCACGAGCAGTACTTC. It specifies CAISESHEQYF.